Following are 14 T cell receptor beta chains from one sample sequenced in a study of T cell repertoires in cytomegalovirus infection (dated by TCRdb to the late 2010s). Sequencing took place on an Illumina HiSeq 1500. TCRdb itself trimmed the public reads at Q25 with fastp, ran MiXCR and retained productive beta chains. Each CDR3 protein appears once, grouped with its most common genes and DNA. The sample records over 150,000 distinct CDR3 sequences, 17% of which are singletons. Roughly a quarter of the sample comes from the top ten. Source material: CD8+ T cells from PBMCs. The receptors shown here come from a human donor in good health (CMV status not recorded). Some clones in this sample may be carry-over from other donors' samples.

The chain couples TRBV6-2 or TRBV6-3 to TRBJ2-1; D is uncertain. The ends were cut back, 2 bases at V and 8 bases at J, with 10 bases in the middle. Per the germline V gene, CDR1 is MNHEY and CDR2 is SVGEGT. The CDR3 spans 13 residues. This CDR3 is CASSYPPPYEQFF. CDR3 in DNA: TGTGCCAGCAGTTACCCACCACCCTATGAGCAGTTCTTC.

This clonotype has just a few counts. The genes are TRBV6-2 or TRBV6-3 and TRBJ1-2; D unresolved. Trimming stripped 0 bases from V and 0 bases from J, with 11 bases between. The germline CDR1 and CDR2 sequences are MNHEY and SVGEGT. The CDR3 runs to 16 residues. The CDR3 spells CASSYSTADANYGYTF. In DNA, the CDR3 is TGTGCCAGCAGTTACTCAACGGCAGATGCTAACTATGGCTACACCTTC.

The CDR3 region is CATSRDYGYTF. In DNA, the CDR3 is TGTGCCACCTCGAGAGACTATGGCTACACCTTC. The rearrangement joins TRBV19 to TRBJ1-2; D not resolved. The CDR3 has 11 amino acids. V gave up 10 bases and J gave up 3 bases, with 9 bases separating them. CDR1 is LNHDA and CDR2 is SQIVND in the germline V gene (reference sequence).

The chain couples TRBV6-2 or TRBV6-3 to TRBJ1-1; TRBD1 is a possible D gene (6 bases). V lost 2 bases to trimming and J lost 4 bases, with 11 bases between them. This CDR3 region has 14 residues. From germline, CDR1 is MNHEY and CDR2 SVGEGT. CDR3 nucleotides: TGTGCCAGCAGTTACACCAGGGGTAGCACTGAAGCTTTCTTT. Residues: CASSYTRGSTEAFF.

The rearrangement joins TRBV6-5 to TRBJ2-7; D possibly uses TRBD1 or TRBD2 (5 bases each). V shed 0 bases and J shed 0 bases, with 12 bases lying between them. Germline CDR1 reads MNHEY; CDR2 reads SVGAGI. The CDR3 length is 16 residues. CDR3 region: CASSYSSRDVSYEQYF. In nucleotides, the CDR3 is TGTGCCAGCAGTTACTCTTCCAGGGACGTCTCCTACGAGCAGTACTTC.

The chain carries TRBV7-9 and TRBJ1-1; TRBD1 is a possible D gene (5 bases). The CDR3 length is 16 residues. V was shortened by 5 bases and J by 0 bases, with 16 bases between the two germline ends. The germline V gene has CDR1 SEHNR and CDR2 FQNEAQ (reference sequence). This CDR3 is CASSPGLGVMNTEAFF. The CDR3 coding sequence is TGTGCCAGCAGCCCTGGACTAGGGGTAATGAACACTGAAGCTTTCTTT.

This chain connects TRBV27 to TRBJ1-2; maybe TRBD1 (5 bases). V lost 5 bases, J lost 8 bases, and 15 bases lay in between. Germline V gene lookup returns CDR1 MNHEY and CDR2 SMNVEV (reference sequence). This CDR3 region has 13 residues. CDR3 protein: CASSPDSLGGYTF. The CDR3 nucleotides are TGTGCCAGCAGTCCAGACAGCCTCGGGGGCTACACCTTC.

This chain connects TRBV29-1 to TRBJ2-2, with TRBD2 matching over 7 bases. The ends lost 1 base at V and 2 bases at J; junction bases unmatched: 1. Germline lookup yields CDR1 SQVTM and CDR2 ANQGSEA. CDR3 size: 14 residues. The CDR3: CSVEAGGNTGELFF. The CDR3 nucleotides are TGCAGCGTTGAAGCGGGGGGTAACACCGGGGAGCTGTTTTTT.

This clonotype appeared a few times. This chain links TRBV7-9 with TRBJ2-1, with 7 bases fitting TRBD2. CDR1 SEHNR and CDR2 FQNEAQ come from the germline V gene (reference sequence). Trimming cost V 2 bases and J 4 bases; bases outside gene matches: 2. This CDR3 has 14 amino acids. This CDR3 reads CASSLLLAYNEQFF. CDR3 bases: TGTGCCAGCAGCTTATTACTAGCGTACAATGAGCAGTTCTTC.

The CDR3 sequence: CASSVEADTQYF. The CDR3 region has the DNA TGTGCCAGCAGTGTCGAGGCAGATACGCAGTATTTT. The chain has TRBV12-3 or TRBV12-4 and TRBJ2-3; D ambiguous. Trimming stripped 5 bases from V and 4 bases from J, with 7 bases between. This CDR3 has 12 residues.

CDR3 sequence: CASRPTGGSTGELFF. The CDR3 bases are TGTGCCAGCAGGCCGACAGGGGGGAGCACCGGGGAGCTGTTTTTT. J is TRBJ2-2 and V is TRBV2; 9 bases agree with TRBD1. The germline V gene has CDR1 SNHLY and CDR2 FYNNEI. V was clipped by 6 bases and J by 4 bases; unmatched bases: 6. This CDR3 comprises 15 residues.

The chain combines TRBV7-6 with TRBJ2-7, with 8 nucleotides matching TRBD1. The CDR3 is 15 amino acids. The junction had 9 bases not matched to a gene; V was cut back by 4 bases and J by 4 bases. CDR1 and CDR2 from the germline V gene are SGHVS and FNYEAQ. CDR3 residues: CASSYDRDRPYEQYF. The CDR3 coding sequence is TGTGCCAGCAGCTACGACCGGGACAGGCCATACGAGCAGTACTTC.

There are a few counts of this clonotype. This chain's CDR3 is CSGAPGPYNEQFF. CDR3 DNA sequence: TGCAGCGGCGCCCCGGGGCCCTACAATGAGCAGTTCTTC. This chain uses TRBV29-1 with TRBJ2-1, with D perhaps being TRBD1 or TRBD2 (5 bases each). The CDR3 is 13 amino acids. V shed 7 bases and J shed 2 bases, with 12 bases lying between them. Germline CDR1 SQVTM, CDR2 ANQGSEA.

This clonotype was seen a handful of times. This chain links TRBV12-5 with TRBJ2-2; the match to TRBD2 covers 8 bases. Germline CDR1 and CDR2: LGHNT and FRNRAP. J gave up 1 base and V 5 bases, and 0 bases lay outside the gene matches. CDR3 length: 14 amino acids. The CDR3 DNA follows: TGTGCTAGTGGTCGGGGGGGGAACACCGGGGAGCTGTTTTTT. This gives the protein CASGRGGNTGELFF. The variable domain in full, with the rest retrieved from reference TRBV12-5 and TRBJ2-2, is DARVTQTPRHKVTEMGQEVTMRCQPILGHNTVFWYRQTMMQGLELLAYFRNRAPLDDSGMPKDRFSAEMPDATLATLKIQPSEPRDSAVYFCASGRGGNTGELFFGEGSRLTVL.